This T cell receptor beta chain was documented in a study of shared clonotypes between healthy human individuals. The authors distributed each subset's genomic DNA evenly over several immunoSEQ plates. Repertoires were generated with immunoSEQ multiplex PCR, while TCRdb's copy carries only in-frame clones and drops some. The sample has millions of clones; roughly 93% are singletons. Study results and caveats: Deeper or shallower sequencing was expected to change how clonotypes are shared among donors.

The V gene's germline CDR1 is LGHNA and CDR2 YSLEER. There are 17 residues in the CDR3. The V and J ends lost 0 bases and 3 bases, in that order; junction bases with no gene match: 7. Details on this clone: Its specificity is unknown.

The rearrangement uses TRBV4-3 and TRBJ2-7, with 11 bases matching TRBD2. Input material: naive CD4+ T cells from PBMCs. Noted subset: CD45RA+ positively selected. The sequence was obtained from a man aged 18 to 30 in good health. Some clones in this sample may be carry-over from other donors' samples. The CDR3 nucleotides are TGCGCCAGCAGCCAAGATGGTTTCGGGACTAGCGGCTACGAGCAGTACTTC. It is translated as CASSQDGFGTSGYEQYF.